A single sample is the source of the 8 T cell receptor beta chains below, sequenced in a study of cytomegalovirus exposure and HLA in healthy donors. Measured with immunoSEQ multiplex PCR; TCRdb has only the in-frame clones, and not every one. This sample has roughly 130,000 clones, with around nine tenths found just once. Sequenced sample: PBMCs. Every receptor here comes from a man aged 30 to 39 in good health and CMV-seronegative.

A single count supports this clone. The chain combines TRBV6-5 with TRBJ1-4; D is possibly TRBD1 (5 bases). CDR1 MNHEY and CDR2 SVGAGI come from the germline V gene. CDR3 length: 14 residues. Trimming pared 6 bases from V and 8 bases from J, leaving 16 bases between. This CDR3 reads CASSPGTHVEKLFF. As DNA, the CDR3 is TGTGCCAGCAGCCCCGGGACTCACGTCGAAAAACTGTTTTTT.

The rearrangement joins TRBV28 to TRBJ1-1, with a weak D call TRBD1 (5 bases). This CDR3 spans 13 amino acids. From germline, CDR1 is MDHEN and CDR2 SYDVKM. Trimming left V 7 bases short and J 1 base short, with 10 bases between. The CDR3 is CASKGERNTEAFF. In DNA form, the CDR3 reads TGTGCCAGCAAAGGGGAAAGGAACACTGAAGCTTTCTTT.

The rearrangement uses TRBV5-1 and TRBJ1-1; D might be TRBD1 (5 bases). CDR3 length equals 15 residues. V shed 4 bases and J shed 1 base, with 14 bases lying between them. The germline gives CDR1 SGHRS, CDR2 YFSETQ. CDR3 region: CASSISTAGNTEAFF. In nucleotides, the CDR3 is TGCGCCAGCAGCATATCGACAGCGGGGAACACTGAAGCTTTCTTT.

V and J are TRBV29-1 and TRBJ1-4, with a tentative D call TRBD1 (5 bases). The germline V gene encodes CDR1 SQVTM and CDR2 ANQGSEA. Deletions cut 4 bases from V and 6 bases from J, with 9 bases between. The CDR3 is 12 amino acids. The chain's CDR3 is CSVVRGDEKLFF. For the CDR3, the DNA is TGCAGCGTTGTCCGGGGGGATGAAAAACTGTTTTTT.

This chain connects TRBV10-1 to TRBJ2-1; 7 nucleotides line up with TRBD1. Germline loops: CDR1 WNHNN, CDR2 SYGVQD (reference sequence). After removal of 3 bases from V and 3 bases from J, the junction contained 8 bases not matched to a gene. This CDR3 is built from 16 residues. CDR3 nucleotide sequence: TGCGCCAGCAGTGATTTCGGGACAGCCCGCTACAATGAGCAGTTCTTC. It encodes CASSDFGTARYNEQFF.

This chain links TRBV2 with TRBJ1-5; possible D gene TRBD1, 6 bases. The CDR3 covers 15 residues. Germline V gene data show CDR1 as SNHLY and CDR2 as FYNNEI. Trimming removed 6 bases from V and 4 bases from J, with 16 bases in between. Here the CDR3 DNA reads TGTGCCAGCAGGGGAGCAAACAGGGCTAATCAGCCCCAGCATTTT. Protein product: CASRGANRANQPQHF.

There are a few counts of this clone. This rearrangement joins TRBV30 to TRBJ2-3; D is possibly TRBD2 (5 bases). CDR1 is GTSNPN, CDR2 SVGIG, per germline (reference sequence). V was cut by 3 bases and J by 0 bases, with 7 bases left in between. The CDR3 runs 13 residues. As DNA, the CDR3 is TGTGCCTGGAGCGGGGTAAGCACAGATACGCAGTATTTT. This gives the protein CAWSGVSTDTQYF.

CDR3 in amino acids: CASIPGEAGNEAFF. In nucleotides, the CDR3 is TGTGCCAGTATTCCCGGGGAAGCGGGGAATGAAGCTTTCTTT. The chain joins TRBV19 to TRBJ1-1; D gene ambiguous. Germline CDR1 is LNHDA and CDR2 is SQIVND (reference sequence). The CDR3 length is 14 residues. V was clipped by 7 bases and J by 7 bases, with 19 bases between them.